Shown below are 7 T cell receptor beta chains from a single sample sequenced in a study of T cells in Graves' hyperthyroidism and ophthalmopathy. Using RNA transcripts as the source, TCR beta CDR3 regions were amplified. In the first-round RT-PCR of the TCR CDR3, the HTBI primer set was used. TCRdb reanalysed the multiplex PCR reads using MiXCR and keeps one entry per CDR3 protein. The table records nearly 600,000 distinct CDR3 sequences, 14% of them present only once. The sample consisted of blood. The receptor source for this set is a woman aged 18-29 years with Graves' ophthalmopathy.

In this sample, this clonotype turned up many times. The genes are TRBV28 and TRBJ2-3; D is possibly TRBD1 or TRBD2 (5 bases each). CDR3 length: 14 amino acids. V lost 3 bases and J 6 bases, leaving 13 bases between the germline ends. Looked up from germline, CDR1 is MDHEN and CDR2 is SYDVKM. CDR3 residues: CASSFSGPGDTQYF. The CDR3 DNA follows: TGTGCCAGCAGTTTCTCGGGACCTGGGGATACGCAGTATTTT. Drawing the rest from reference TRBV28 and TRBJ2-3, the complete variable domain is DVKVTQSSRYLVKRTGEKVFLECVQDMDHENMFWYRQDPGLGLRLIYFSYDVKMKEKGDIPEGYSVSREKKERFSLILESASTNQTSMYLCASSFSGPGDTQYFGPGTRLTVL.

This clonotype was observed many times. The V call is TRBV27, the J call TRBJ2-7; 10 bases align to TRBD2. Germline CDR1 MNHEY, CDR2 SMNVEV (reference sequence). There are 15 residues in the CDR3. Germline trimming cut 2 bases from V and 7 bases from J; bases unmatched to any gene: 8. CDR3 sequence: CASSLVPSGSREQYF. Here the CDR3 DNA reads TGTGCCAGCAGTTTAGTGCCTAGCGGGAGTCGGGAGCAGTACTTC.

J is TRBJ2-7 and V is TRBV5-6, with 8 bases that match TRBD2. V trimming: 4 bases; J trimming: 2 bases; junction bases outside the gene matches: 5. The CDR3 is made up of 14 amino acids. The germline CDR1 and CDR2 sequences are SGHDT and YYEEEE. CDR3 sequence: CASSPGGVAYEQYF. The CDR3 DNA reads TGTGCCAGCAGCCCCGGGGGGGTTGCCTACGAGCAGTACTTC.

This clonotype came up many times. The genes are TRBV6-1 and TRBJ2-5; 7 bases are shared with TRBD1. This CDR3 is 14 amino acids long. Germline V gene sequence: CDR1 MNHNS, CDR2 SASEGT. V gave up 7 bases and J gave up 4 bases; unmatched junction bases: 9. As DNA, the CDR3 is TGTGCCAGCAAAGGACAGGTCTCCGTAGAGACCCAGTACTTC. It translates to CASKGQVSVETQYF.

This clonotype was seen only a few times. The gene calls are TRBV6-2 or TRBV6-3 and TRBJ1-5, with D perhaps matching TRBD1 (5 bases). There are 21 residues in the CDR3. Per the germline V gene, CDR1 is MNHEY and CDR2 is SVGEGT. V was trimmed by 5 bases and J by 1 base, leaving 30 bases between them. This CDR3 is CASSPFLREGLLGGSNQPQHF. The CDR3 DNA is TGTGCCAGCAGTCCATTCCTCAGAGAGGGACTCCTGGGGGGAAGCAATCAGCCCCAGCATTTT.

The rearrangement links TRBV6-1 to TRBJ1-3; 8 bases align to TRBD1. CDR1 is MNHNS and CDR2 is SASEGT in the germline V gene. Trimming cost V 2 bases and J 8 bases; bases outside gene matches: 11. The CDR3 spans 16 residues. The DNA of the CDR3 is TGTGCCAGCAGTGAATCTTTAGGACAGGGTGCGGACACCATATATTTT. It is translated as CASSESLGQGADTIYF.

In nucleotides, the CDR3 is TGTGCCTGGAGTGTTAGCAGGAACACCATATATTTT. Encoded protein: CAWSVSRNTIYF. The chain couples TRBV30 to TRBJ1-3; D is undetermined. V gave up 0 bases and J gave up 7 bases, with 7 bases separating them. CDR1 is GTSNPN, CDR2 SVGIG, per germline (reference sequence). The CDR3 runs 12 residues.